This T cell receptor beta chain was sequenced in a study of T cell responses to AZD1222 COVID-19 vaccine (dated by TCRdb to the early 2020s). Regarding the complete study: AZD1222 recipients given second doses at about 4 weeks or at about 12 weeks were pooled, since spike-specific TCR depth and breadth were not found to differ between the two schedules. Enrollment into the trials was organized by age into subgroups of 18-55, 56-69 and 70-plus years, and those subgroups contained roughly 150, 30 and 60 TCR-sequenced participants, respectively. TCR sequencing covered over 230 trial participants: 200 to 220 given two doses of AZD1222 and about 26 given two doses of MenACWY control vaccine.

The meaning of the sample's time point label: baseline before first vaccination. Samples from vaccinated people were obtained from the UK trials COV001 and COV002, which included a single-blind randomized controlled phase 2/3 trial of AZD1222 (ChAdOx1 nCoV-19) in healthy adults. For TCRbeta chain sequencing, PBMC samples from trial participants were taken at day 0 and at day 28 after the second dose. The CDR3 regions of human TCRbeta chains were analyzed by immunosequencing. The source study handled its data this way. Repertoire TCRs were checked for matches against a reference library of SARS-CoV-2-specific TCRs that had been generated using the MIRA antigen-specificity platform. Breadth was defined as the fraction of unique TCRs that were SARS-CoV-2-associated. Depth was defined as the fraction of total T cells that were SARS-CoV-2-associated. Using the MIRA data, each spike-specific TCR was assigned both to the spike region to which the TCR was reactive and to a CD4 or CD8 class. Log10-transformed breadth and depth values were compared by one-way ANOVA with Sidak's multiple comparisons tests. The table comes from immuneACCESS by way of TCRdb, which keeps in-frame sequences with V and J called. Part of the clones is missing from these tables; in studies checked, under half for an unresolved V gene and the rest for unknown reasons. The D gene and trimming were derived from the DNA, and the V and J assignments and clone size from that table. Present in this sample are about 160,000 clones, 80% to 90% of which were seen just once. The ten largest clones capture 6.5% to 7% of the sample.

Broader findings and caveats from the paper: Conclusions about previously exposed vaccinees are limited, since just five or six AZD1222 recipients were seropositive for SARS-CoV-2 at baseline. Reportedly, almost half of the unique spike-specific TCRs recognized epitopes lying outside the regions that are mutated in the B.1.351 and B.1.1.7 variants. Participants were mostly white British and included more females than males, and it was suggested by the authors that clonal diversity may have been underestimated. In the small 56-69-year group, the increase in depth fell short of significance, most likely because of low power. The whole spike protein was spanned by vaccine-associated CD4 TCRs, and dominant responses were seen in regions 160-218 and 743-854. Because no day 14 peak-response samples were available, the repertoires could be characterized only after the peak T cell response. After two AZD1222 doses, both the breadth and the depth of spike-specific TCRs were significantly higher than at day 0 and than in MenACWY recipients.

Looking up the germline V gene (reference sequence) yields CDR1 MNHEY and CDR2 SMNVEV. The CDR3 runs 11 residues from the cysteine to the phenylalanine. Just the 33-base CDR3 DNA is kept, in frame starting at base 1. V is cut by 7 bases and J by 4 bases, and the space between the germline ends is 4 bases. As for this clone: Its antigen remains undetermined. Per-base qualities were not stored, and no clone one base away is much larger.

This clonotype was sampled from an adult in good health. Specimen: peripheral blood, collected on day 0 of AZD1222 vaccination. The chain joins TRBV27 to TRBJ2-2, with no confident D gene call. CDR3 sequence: CASTSTGELFF. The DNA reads TGTGCCAGCACCTCCACCGGGGAGCTGTTTTTT.